The text below deals with one T cell receptor beta chain. The data were taken from a study of technical replicates of blood from a handful of donors. Trimming took 0 bases from V and 8 from J, leaving 14 bases between them. CDR1 SGHDT and CDR2 YYEEEE come from the germline V gene. The CDR3 contains 14 residues. Profiled with immunoSEQ multiplex PCR; TCRdb holds only in-frame clones, not every one. Of 80,000 to 95,000 clones in the sample, 90% to 96% were seen once. The sequenced material came from T cells isolated from PBMCs. The sequence derives from a human donor in good health. The V gene is TRBV5-6, the J gene TRBJ1-2; maybe TRBD1 (5 bases). CDR3 protein: CASSLGAGLKGYTF. CDR3 sequence (DNA): TGTGCCAGCAGCTTGGGGGCAGGGCTAAAGGGCTACACCTTC. Full variable domain (missing parts from reference TRBV5-6 and TRBJ1-2): DAGVTQSPTHLIKTRGQQVTLRCSPKSGHDTVSWYQQALGQGPQFIFQYYEEEERQRGNFPDRFSGHQFPNYSSELNVNALLLGDSALYLCASSLGAGLKGYTFGSGTRLTVV.